A single sample is the source of the 11 T cell receptor beta chains below, sequenced in a study of shared clonotypes between healthy human individuals. The table came from immunoSEQ multiplex PCR; TCRdb's copy has only in-frame clones and leaves some out. The data contain 2.3 million or so clones, more than 80% of them singletons. The material sequenced was naive CD4+ T cells from PBMCs. Stated subset: CD45RA+ positively selected. Receptor source: a man younger than 35 in good health. Some clones in this sample may be carry-over from other donors' samples.

To note about this clone: Other DNA sequences in this sample translate to the same CDR3. This sequence joins TRBV6-1 and TRBJ1-5, with 7 nucleotides matching TRBD1. The CDR3 loop spans 14 amino acids. Trimming removed 6 bases from V and 3 bases from J; junction bases left unmatched: 5. CDR1 MNHNS and CDR2 SASEGT come from the germline V gene. This chain's CDR3 is CASSETGINQPQHF. The CDR3 DNA reads TGTGCCAGCAGCGAGACAGGGATCAATCAGCCCCAGCATTTT.

This chain connects TRBV4-1 to TRBJ1-2, with 9 bases lining up with TRBD1. Germline lookup yields CDR1 MGHRA and CDR2 YSYEKL. The V segment lost 2 bases and the J segment 6 bases; nucleotides outside the gene matches: 4. CDR3 size: 14 residues. This CDR3 is CASSQPGTGNGYTF. The CDR3 DNA follows: TGCGCCAGCAGCCAACCTGGGACAGGGAATGGCTACACCTTC.

This rearrangement joins TRBV6-5 to TRBJ1-4; possible D gene TRBD1, 5 bases. V lost 2 bases and J lost 2, with 9 bases in between. The CDR3 extends over 15 amino acids. Germline CDR1 MNHEY, CDR2 SVGAGI. CDR3: CASSYRGLTNEKLFF. The CDR3 nucleotides read TGTGCCAGCAGTTACAGGGGTCTGACTAATGAAAAACTGTTTTTT.

The chain uses TRBV11-2 and TRBJ2-3; TRBD1 matches 7 bases. CDR1 is SGHAT, CDR2 FQNNGV, per germline. The V gene end was trimmed by 5 bases and the J gene end by 4 bases; junction bases not matched to a gene: 3. The CDR3 covers 13 residues. The CDR3 sequence is CASSADRADTQYF. The CDR3 DNA reads TGTGCCAGCAGCGCCGACAGGGCAGATACGCAGTATTTT. The variable domain in full, completed from reference TRBV11-2 and TRBJ2-3, reads EAGVAQSPRYKIIEKRQSVAFWCNPISGHATLYWYQQILGQGPKLLIQFQNNGVVDDSQLPKDRFSAERLKGVDSTLKIQPAKLEDSAVYLCASSADRADTQYFGPGTRLTVL.

The V gene is TRBV7-2, the J gene TRBJ2-7; D is ambiguous. Germline V lookup: CDR1 SGHTA, CDR2 FQGNSA. The CDR3 totals 12 residues. V lost 1 base to trimming and J lost 11 bases, with 12 bases between them. Here the CDR3 reads CASSLVLADEYF. In nucleotides, the CDR3 is TGTGCCAGCAGCTTAGTTTTAGCTGATGAGTACTTC. The full variable domain, rest sourced from reference TRBV7-2 and TRBJ2-7, is GAGVSQSPSNKVTEKGKDVELRCDPISGHTALYWYRQSLGQGLEFLIYFQGNSAPDKSGLPSDRFSAERTGGSVSTLTIQRTQQEDSAVYLCASSLVLADEYFGPGTRLTVT.

There are a few counts of this clone. The gene calls are TRBV7-9 and TRBJ1-1; D not certain. V lost 2 bases and J lost 0, with 7 bases in between. Germline values: CDR1 SEHNR, CDR2 FQNEAQ (reference sequence). CDR3 length equals 14 residues. The CDR3, as DNA: TGTGCCAGCAGCTTATACACCATGAACACTGAAGCTTTCTTT. Its translation: CASSLYTMNTEAFF.

V gene TRBV28 combines with J gene TRBJ2-2; perhaps TRBD1 as D (5 bases). There are 14 residues in the CDR3. Germline CDR1 is MDHEN and CDR2 is SYDVKM. The V end was cut by 2 bases, the J end by 11 bases, with 15 bases between. For the CDR3, the DNA is TGTGCCAGCAGTTTAACAGGAATATTTCGAGAGCTGTTTTTT. Translated, it gives CASSLTGIFRELFF.

This clone has just one count. The chain joins TRBV5-5 to TRBJ1-2; no clear D. The germline V gene has CDR1 SGHKS and CDR2 YYEKEE (reference sequence). CDR3 length: 13 residues. V dropped 1 base and J dropped 0 bases, with 4 bases sitting between them. The chain's CDR3 is CASSLITNYGYTF. The DNA for the CDR3 is TGTGCCAGCAGCTTGATTACTAACTATGGCTACACCTTC. The full variable domain, with the rest looked up from reference TRBV5-5 and TRBJ1-2, is DAGVTQSPTHLIKTRGQQVTLRCSPISGHKSVSWYQQVLGQGPQFIFQYYEKEERGRGNFPDRFSARQFPNYSSELNVNALLLGDSALYLCASSLITNYGYTFGSGTRLTVV.

The chain has TRBV5-4 and TRBJ2-2; possible D gene TRBD1, 6 bases. Trimming left V 4 bases short and J 4 bases short, with 11 bases between. Germline V gene lookup returns CDR1 SGHNT and CDR2 YYREEE (reference sequence). The CDR3 length is 14 residues. In DNA form, the CDR3 reads TGTGCCAGCAGCGCCAACAGGGTCACCGGGGAGCTGTTTTTT. This translates into CASSANRVTGELFF.

The chain recombines TRBV27 with TRBJ2-7, with 11 bases fitting TRBD2. Trimming removed 1 base from V and 7 bases from J; junction bases left unmatched: 9. Germline V gene lookup returns CDR1 MNHEY and CDR2 SMNVEV (reference sequence). The CDR3 length is 16 residues. CDR3 bases: TGTGCCAGCAGTTTATGGGCTCTAGCGGGAGGTGGGGAGCAGTACTTC. Amino acid sequence: CASSLWALAGGGEQYF.

The chain uses TRBV6-1 and TRBJ1-5; no definite D call. The CDR3 runs 17 residues. Trimming shortened V by 1 base and J by 6 bases, and 19 bases separated the two germline ends. CDR1 is MNHNS, CDR2 SASEGT, per germline. This CDR3 is CASSEVSPPAVSQPQHF. In DNA, the CDR3 is TGTGCCAGCAGTGAAGTTTCCCCCCCGGCGGTATCTCAGCCCCAGCATTTT.